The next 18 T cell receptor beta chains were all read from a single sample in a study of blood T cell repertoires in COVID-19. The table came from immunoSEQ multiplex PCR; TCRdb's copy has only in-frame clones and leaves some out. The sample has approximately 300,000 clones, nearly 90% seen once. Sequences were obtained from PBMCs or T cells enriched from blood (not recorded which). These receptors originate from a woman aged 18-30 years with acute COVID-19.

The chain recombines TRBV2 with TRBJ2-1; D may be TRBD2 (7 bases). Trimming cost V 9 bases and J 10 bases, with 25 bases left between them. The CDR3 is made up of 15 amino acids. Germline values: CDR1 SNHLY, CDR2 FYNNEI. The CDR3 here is CASWQRERGGREQFF. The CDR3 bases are TGTGCCAGTTGGCAGAGGGAGAGGGGGGGTAGGGAGCAGTTCTTC.

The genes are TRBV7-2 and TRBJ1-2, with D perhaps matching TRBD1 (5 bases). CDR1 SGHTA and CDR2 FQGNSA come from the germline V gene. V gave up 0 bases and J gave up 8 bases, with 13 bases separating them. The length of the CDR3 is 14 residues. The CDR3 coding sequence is TGTGCCAGCAGCTTAGCCCTTGACAGTCTCGGCTACACCTTC. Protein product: CASSLALDSLGYTF.

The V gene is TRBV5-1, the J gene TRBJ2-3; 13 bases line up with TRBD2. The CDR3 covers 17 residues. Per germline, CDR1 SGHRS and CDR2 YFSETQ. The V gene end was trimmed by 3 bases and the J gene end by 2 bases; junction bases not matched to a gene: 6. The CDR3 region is CASSSGTSGDFTDTQYF. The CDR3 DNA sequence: TGCGCCAGCAGCTCCGGGACTAGCGGGGATTTCACAGATACGCAGTATTTT.

The CDR3 here is CASSRGGNLNEQFF. The CDR3 DNA reads as TGTGCCAGTAGCAGGGGAGGGAATTTGAATGAGCAGTTCTTC. The chain couples TRBV19 to TRBJ2-1, with D perhaps TRBD2 (7 bases). The V end was cut by 6 bases, the J end by 7 bases, with 16 bases between. The CDR3 sequence is 14 residues long. Germline V CDR1 and CDR2: LNHDA, SQIVND (reference sequence).

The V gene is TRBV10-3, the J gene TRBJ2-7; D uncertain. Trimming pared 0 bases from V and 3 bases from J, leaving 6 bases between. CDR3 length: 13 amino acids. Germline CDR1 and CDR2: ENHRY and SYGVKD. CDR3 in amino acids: CAISESGYYEQYF. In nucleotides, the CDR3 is TGTGCCATCAGTGAGTCGGGCTACTACGAGCAGTACTTC.

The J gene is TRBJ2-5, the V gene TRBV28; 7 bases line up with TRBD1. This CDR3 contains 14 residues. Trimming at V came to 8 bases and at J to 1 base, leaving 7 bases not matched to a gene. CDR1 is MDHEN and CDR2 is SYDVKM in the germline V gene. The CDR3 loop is CASLTGDIQETQYF. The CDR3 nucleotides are TGTGCCAGCCTTACAGGGGATATCCAAGAGACCCAGTACTTC.

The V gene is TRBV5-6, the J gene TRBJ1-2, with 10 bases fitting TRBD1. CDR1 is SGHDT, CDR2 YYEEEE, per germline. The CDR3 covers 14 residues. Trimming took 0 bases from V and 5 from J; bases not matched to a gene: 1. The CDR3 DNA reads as TGTGCCAGCAGCTTGGTGGACAGGGGGTATGGCTACACCTTC. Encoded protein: CASSLVDRGYGYTF.

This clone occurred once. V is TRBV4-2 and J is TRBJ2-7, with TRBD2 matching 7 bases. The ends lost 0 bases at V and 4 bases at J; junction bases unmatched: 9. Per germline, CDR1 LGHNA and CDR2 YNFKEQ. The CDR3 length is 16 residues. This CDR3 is CASSQDTGLLTYEQYF. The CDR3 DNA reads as TGTGCCAGCAGCCAAGATACGGGACTACTAACATACGAGCAGTACTTC.

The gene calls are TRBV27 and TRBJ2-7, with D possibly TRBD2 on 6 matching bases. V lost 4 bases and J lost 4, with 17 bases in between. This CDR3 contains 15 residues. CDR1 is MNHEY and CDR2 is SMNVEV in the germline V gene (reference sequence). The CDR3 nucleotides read TGTGCCAGCAGTTCGGAATCCTCCGGGACTTACGAGCAGTACTTC. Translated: CASSSESSGTYEQYF.

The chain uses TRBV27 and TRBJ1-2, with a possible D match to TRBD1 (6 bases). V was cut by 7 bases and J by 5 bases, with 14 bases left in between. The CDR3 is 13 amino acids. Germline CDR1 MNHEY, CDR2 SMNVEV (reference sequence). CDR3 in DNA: TGTGCCAGCAAGGGTCGAGGGGGTTATGGCTACACCTTC. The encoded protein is CASKGRGGYGYTF.

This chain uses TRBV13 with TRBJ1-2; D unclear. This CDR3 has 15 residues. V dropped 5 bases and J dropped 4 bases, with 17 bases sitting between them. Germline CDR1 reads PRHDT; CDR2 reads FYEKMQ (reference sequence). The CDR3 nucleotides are TGTGCCAGCAGCCAGAGACATATATTTTCCTATGGCTACACCTTC. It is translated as CASSQRHIFSYGYTF. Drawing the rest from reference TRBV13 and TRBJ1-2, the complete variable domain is AAGVIQSPRHLIKEKRETATLKCYPIPRHDTVYWYQQGPGQDPQFLISFYEKMQSDKGSIPDRFSAQQFSDYHSELNMSSLELGDSALYFCASSQRHIFSYGYTFGSGTRLTVV.

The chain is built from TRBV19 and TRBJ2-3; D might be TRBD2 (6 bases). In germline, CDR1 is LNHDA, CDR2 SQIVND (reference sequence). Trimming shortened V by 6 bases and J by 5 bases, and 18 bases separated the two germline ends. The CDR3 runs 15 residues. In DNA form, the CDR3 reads TGTGCCAGTAGGACTGGGACTTCCGAGAGAGATACGCAGTATTTT. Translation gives CASRTGTSERDTQYF.

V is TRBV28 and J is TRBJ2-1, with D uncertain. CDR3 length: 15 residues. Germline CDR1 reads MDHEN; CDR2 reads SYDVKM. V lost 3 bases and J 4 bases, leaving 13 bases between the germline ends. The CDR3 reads CASSFEPPAYNEQFF. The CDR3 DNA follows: TGTGCCAGCAGTTTTGAGCCCCCCGCATACAATGAGCAGTTCTTC.

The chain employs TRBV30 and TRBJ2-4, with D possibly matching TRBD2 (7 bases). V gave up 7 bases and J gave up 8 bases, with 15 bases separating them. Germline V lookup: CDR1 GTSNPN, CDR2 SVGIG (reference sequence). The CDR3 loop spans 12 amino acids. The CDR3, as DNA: TGTGCCTTCTGGGAGGGGGGGCACATTCAGTACTTC. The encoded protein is CAFWEGGHIQYF.

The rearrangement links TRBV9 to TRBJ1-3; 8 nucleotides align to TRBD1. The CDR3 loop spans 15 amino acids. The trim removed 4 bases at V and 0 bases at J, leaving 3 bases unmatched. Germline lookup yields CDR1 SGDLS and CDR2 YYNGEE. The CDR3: CASSNQGASGNTIYF. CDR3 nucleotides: TGTGCCAGCAGCAATCAGGGGGCCTCTGGAAACACCATATATTTT.

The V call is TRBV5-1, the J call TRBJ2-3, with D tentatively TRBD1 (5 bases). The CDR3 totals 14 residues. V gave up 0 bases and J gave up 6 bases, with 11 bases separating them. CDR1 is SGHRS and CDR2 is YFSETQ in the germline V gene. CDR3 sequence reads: CASSLEGHIDTQYF. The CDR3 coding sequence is TGCGCCAGCAGCTTGGAGGGGCACATTGATACGCAGTATTTT.

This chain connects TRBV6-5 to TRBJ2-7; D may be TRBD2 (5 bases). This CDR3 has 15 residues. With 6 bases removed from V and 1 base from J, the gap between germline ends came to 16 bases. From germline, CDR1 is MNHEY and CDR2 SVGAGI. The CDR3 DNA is TGTGCCAGCAGCTCACAAAAAGAGGGTTCCTACGAGCAGTACTTC. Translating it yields CASSSQKEGSYEQYF.

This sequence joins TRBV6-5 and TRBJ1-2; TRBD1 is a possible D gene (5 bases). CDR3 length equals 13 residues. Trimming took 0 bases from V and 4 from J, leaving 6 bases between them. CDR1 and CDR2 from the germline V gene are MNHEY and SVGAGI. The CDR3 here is CASSYSQGYGYTF. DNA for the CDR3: TGTGCCAGCAGTTACTCCCAGGGCTATGGCTACACCTTC.